The TCR beta chain under discussion was sequenced for a study of early T cells in non-severe SARS-CoV-2 infection. The overall study: It was bulk RNA from unsorted whole blood that was sequenced, and the chains were unpaired.

The CDR3 has 14 residues. Trimming took 4 bases from V and 5 from J, leaving 15 bases between them. The germline V gene has CDR1 DFQATT and CDR2 SNEGSKA (reference sequence). This clonotype was recorded a few times. TCRdb reprocessed the 5' RACE reads with MiXCR, giving one entry per CDR3 protein. The sample yields roughly 40,000 distinct CDR3 sequences, about 4.9% seen once. The TCR sequence derives from an adult who was a healthcare worker with PCR-confirmed SARS-CoV-2 infection or an uninfected control (not recorded which). The sequencing sample was made of whole blood. This chain uses TRBV20-1 with TRBJ2-1; tentative D call: TRBD2 (6 bases). The DNA of the CDR3 is TGCAGTGCTATTCGTTGGACTACCAACAATGAGCAGTTCTTC. It is translated as CSAIRWTTNNEQFF.